This TCR beta chain was captured by sequencing in a study of T cell responses to AZD1222 COVID-19 vaccine. The CDR3 extends over 13 amino acids. Between the trimmed V and J ends, which lost 10 bases and 3 bases, there was a span of 13 bases. TCRdb keeps only in-frame clones here, not all; method: immunoSEQ multiplex PCR. The sample records 130,000 or so clones, 92% being singletons. Notes on this clone: Antigen unknown.

Broader study findings: The span of vaccine-associated CD4 TCRs extended across spike, with dominance at 160-218 and 743-854. Spike-specific TCR repertoires showed rising breadth and depth after two AZD1222 doses. Nearly half of spike-specific TCRs reportedly target unmutated variant regions. The donors showed a predominance of white British ancestry and of females, with possible underestimation of clonal diversity.

The chain joins TRBV12-3 or TRBV12-4 to TRBJ2-1, with D possibly TRBD1 on 6 matching bases. This sample comprised peripheral blood, obtained on day 0 of AZD1222 vaccination. The sequence was obtained from an adult in good health. CDR3 coding DNA: TGTGCCACGCGGACAGCGTTCTACAATGAGCAGTTCTTC. Translating it yields CATRTAFYNEQFF.